Listed here are 21 T cell receptor beta chains from one sample, sequenced in a study of cytomegalovirus exposure and HLA in healthy donors (dated by TCRdb to about 2017). Library preparation used the immunoSEQ multiplex PCR assay. A mixture of 60 forward primers for TCR Vbeta segments and 13 reverse primers for TCR Jbeta segments was used in the multiplex PCR. The table comes from immuneACCESS by way of TCRdb, which keeps in-frame sequences with V and J called. Part of the clones is missing from these tables; in studies checked, under half for an unresolved V gene and the rest for unknown reasons. This sample has 150,000 to 200,000 clones in its table, and 60% to 85% of those were observed once. The ten largest clones add up to about 0.8% of the sample. Material for sequencing was PBMCs. The source of these receptors is a female donor in good health and CMV-seronegative.

The chain has TRBV5-4 and TRBJ2-5; 10 positions agree with TRBD2. Trimming cost V 1 base and J 3 bases; bases outside gene matches: 3. CDR1 and CDR2 from the germline V gene are SGHNT and YYREEE (reference sequence). This CDR3 region has 15 residues. CDR3 sequence reads: CASSLSGGAKETQYF. CDR3 bases: TGTGCCAGCAGCTTGAGCGGGGGGGCCAAAGAGACCCAGTACTTC. Full variable domain (missing parts from reference TRBV5-4 and TRBJ2-5): ETGVTQSPTHLIKTRGQQVTLRCSSQSGHNTVSWYQQALGQGPQFIFQYYREEENGRGNFPPRFSGLQFPNYSSELNVNALELDDSALYLCASSLSGGAKETQYFGPGTRLLVL.

Turning to this clone: Sequence at one end of the junction differs from germline and may be a read error. The genes are TRBV6-1 and TRBJ2-6, with a weak D call TRBD1 (5 bases). The CDR3 is 17 amino acids. Germline-derived CDR1 and CDR2 are MNHNS and SASEGT. In DNA, the CDR3 is TGTGCCAGCAGTGAAGCGCAGAGGCGCTCTGGGGCCAACGGCCTGACTTTC. This translates into CASSEAQRRSGANGLTF.

This clone was recorded only once. The chain uses TRBV19 and TRBJ2-7, with 9 bases matching TRBD1. Losses at the gene ends were 5 bases for V and 4 bases for J; bases not matched to a gene: 3. Germline V gene lookup returns CDR1 LNHDA and CDR2 SQIVND (reference sequence). The CDR3 loop spans 13 amino acids. The CDR3 nucleotides are TGTGCCAGTAGTCCGACAGGGGGGTACGAGCAGTACTTC. This encodes CASSPTGGYEQYF. Drawing the rest from reference TRBV19 and TRBJ2-7, the complete variable domain is DGGITQSPKYLFRKEGQNVTLSCEQNLNHDAMYWYRQDPGQGLRLIYYSQIVNDFQKGDIAEGYSVSREKKESFPLTVTSAQKNPTAFYLCASSPTGGYEQYFGPGTRLTVT.

This clone was counted a single time. This sequence joins TRBV7-2 and TRBJ2-3, with TRBD2 as a possible D gene (7 bases). Germline loops: CDR1 SGHTA, CDR2 FQGNSA. The CDR3 consists of 15 residues. The V gene lost 1 base and the J gene lost 1 base, with 9 bases spanning the gap. The CDR3 sequence: CASSLGGGRTDTQYF. The CDR3 region has the DNA TGTGCCAGCAGCTTAGGGGGGGGCCGCACAGATACGCAGTATTTT.

V and J are TRBV6-5 and TRBJ1-2, with 7 positions matching TRBD1. The CDR3 length is 13 residues. Trimming cost V 6 bases and J 2 bases; bases outside gene matches: 3. Per germline, CDR1 MNHEY and CDR2 SVGAGI. The CDR3: CASRETGNYGYTF. Written as DNA, the CDR3 is TGTGCCAGCAGAGAGACAGGGAACTATGGCTACACCTTC.

This clone has more than one count but fewer than ten. This chain uses TRBV7-3 with TRBJ2-2; TRBD2 matches 15 bases. Germline V gene data show CDR1 as SGHTA and CDR2 as FQGTGA. The CDR3 runs to 20 residues. After removal of 4 bases from V and 0 bases from J, the junction contained 9 bases not matched to a gene. As DNA, the CDR3 is TGTGCCAGCAGCTCCCTCGGGACTAGCGGGGGGTATCCGAACACCGGGGAGCTGTTTTTT. This gives the protein CASSSLGTSGGYPNTGELFF.

The chain joins TRBV6-5 to TRBJ1-2; 8 bases match TRBD1. This CDR3 contains 14 residues. Germline loops: CDR1 MNHEY, CDR2 SVGAGI. After removal of 0 bases from V and 7 bases from J, the junction contained 4 bases not matched to a gene. CDR3 amino acids: CASSYSTGDRGYTF. DNA of the CDR3: TGTGCCAGCAGTTACTCGACAGGGGACCGTGGCTACACCTTC.

CDR3 protein: CARNQDKTEGEQYF. CDR3 nucleotide sequence: TGTGCCAGAAACCAAGACAAAACCGAGGGCGAGCAGTACTTC. The rearrangement joins TRBV5-3 to TRBJ2-7, with D possibly being TRBD2 (5 bases). Being an ORF, TRBV5-3 has a function that is uncertain. CDR3 length: 14 amino acids. V lost 6 bases and J 6 bases, leaving 19 bases between the germline ends.

Worth noting for this clone: In the same sample, other DNA sequences code for this CDR3. The chain couples TRBV7-2 to TRBJ2-7, with 10 bases lining up with TRBD1. With 6 bases clipped from V and 3 bases from J, the junction kept 5 bases outside the gene matches. Per germline, CDR1 SGHTA and CDR2 FQGNSA. The length of the CDR3 is 14 residues. The CDR3 bases are TGTGCCAGCAGTTCCGGGACAGGGGACTACGAGCAGTACTTC. Its translation: CASSSGTGDYEQYF.

This sequence joins TRBV27 and TRBJ2-7; D is unclear. V was trimmed by 5 bases and J by 2 bases, leaving 13 bases between them. The CDR3 is 14 amino acids. CDR1 is MNHEY, CDR2 SMNVEV, per germline (reference sequence). The CDR3 sequence: CASSGQAPTYEQYF. CDR3 coding DNA: TGTGCCAGCAGTGGCCAGGCTCCTACCTACGAGCAGTACTTC.

V usage is TRBV5-4 and J usage is TRBJ2-3, with 7 positions matching TRBD2. Germline V lookup: CDR1 SGHNT, CDR2 YYREEE (reference sequence). The junction had 5 bases not matched to a gene; V was cut back by 2 bases and J by 2 bases. There are 15 residues in the CDR3. This chain's CDR3 is CASSLSSGSTDTQYF. DNA for the CDR3: TGTGCCAGCAGCTTATCTAGCGGCTCCACAGATACGCAGTATTTT.

The sample holds one count of this clone. The genes are TRBV21-1 and TRBJ2-1; the table's D call, TRBD2, was not checked against the DNA. TRBV21-1 is assigned pseudogene status. The CDR3 is 22 amino acids. DNA of the CDR3: TGTGCCAGCAGCCCCCACCGAGGTCCGGGACTAGCGGGGGGGAGCTCCTACAATGAGCAGTTCTTC. Its protein is CASSPHRGPGLAGGSSYNEQFF.

V gene TRBV7-6 combines with J gene TRBJ2-7; 13 bases agree with TRBD2. V was clipped by 5 bases and J by 5 bases; unmatched bases: 6. The CDR3 contains 15 residues. Germline lookup yields CDR1 SGHVS and CDR2 FNYEAQ. Here the CDR3 DNA reads TGTGCCAGCAGCCCCGGACTAGCGGGGGACCACGAGCAGTACTTC. Its protein is CASSPGLAGDHEQYF.

The chain is built from TRBV12-1 and TRBJ1-1; TRBD1, the table's D call, was not compared with the DNA. TRBV12-1 is assigned pseudogene status. The CDR3 spans 15 residues. The CDR3 nucleotides read TGTGCCAGCAGCTCTACGGGACACCCGAACACTGAAGCTTTCTTT. This codes for CASSSTGHPNTEAFF.

This chain links TRBV2 with TRBJ2-5; tentative D call: TRBD2 (5 bases). The J call may be mistaken, given a closer DNA end match to TRBJ2-7. This CDR3 has 14 amino acids. From germline, CDR1 is SNHLY and CDR2 FYNNEI. CDR3: CASSLETRRGEQYF. In DNA, the CDR3 is TGTGCCAGCAGTCTCGAAACTAGGAGAGGCGAGCAGTACTTC.

This clone was found a few times. V is TRBV5-4 and J is TRBJ1-2; 7 bases agree with TRBD1. Germline V lookup: CDR1 SGHNT, CDR2 YYREEE (reference sequence). J was trimmed by 7 bases and V by 4 bases; bases with no gene match: 7. The CDR3 consists of 13 residues. The DNA of the CDR3 is TGTGCCAGCAGCACCGGGACAGTCTCTGGCTACACCTTC. Protein: CASSTGTVSGYTF.

The rearrangement links TRBV29-1 to TRBJ2-5; no clear D. Deletions cut 7 bases from V and 0 bases from J, with 12 bases between. The germline gives CDR1 SQVTM, CDR2 ANQGSEA. The CDR3 is made up of 13 amino acids. The DNA of the CDR3 is TGCAGCGGTGGGCACCCGTACCAAGAGACCCAGTACTTC. This gives the protein CSGGHPYQETQYF.

This clone has a handful of counts. The chain is built from TRBV28 and TRBJ2-5; TRBD1 matches 7 bases. The V gene end was trimmed by 6 bases and the J gene end by 5 bases; junction bases not matched to a gene: 12. The CDR3 totals 15 residues. Germline assignment: CDR1 MDHEN and CDR2 SYDVKM. CDR3 bases: TGTGCCAGCAGCAAAATGGGACAGAGGGGGGAGACCCAGTACTTC. Translated, it gives CASSKMGQRGETQYF.

This chain links TRBV7-6 with TRBJ2-7; the D gene is possibly TRBD1 (6 bases). Germline V gives CDR1 SGHVS, CDR2 FNYEAQ. The V end lost 6 bases, the J end lost 1 base, and 13 bases lay between the germline ends. CDR3 length: 14 amino acids. CDR3 sequence (DNA): TGTGCCAGCAGTCTTCAGGACAGATCCTACGAGCAGTACTTC. Translated: CASSLQDRSYEQYF.

The V and J genes are TRBV7-2 and TRBJ1-3; 7 nucleotides match TRBD1. CDR3 length: 18 amino acids. With 5 bases clipped from V and 2 bases from J, the junction kept 15 bases outside the gene matches. Germline V gene lookup returns CDR1 SGHTA and CDR2 FQGNSA. CDR3 in DNA: TGTGCCAGCAGCCTTTTGGGACAGAGAGCCGGGACTGGAAACACCATATATTTT. Translation gives CASSLLGQRAGTGNTIYF. The entire variable domain, with the rest obtained from reference TRBV7-2 and TRBJ1-3, is as follows: GAGVSQSPSNKVTEKGKDVELRCDPISGHTALYWYRQSLGQGLEFLIYFQGNSAPDKSGLPSDRFSAERTGGSVSTLTIQRTQQEDSAVYLCASSLLGQRAGTGNTIYFGEGSWLTVV.

The genes are TRBV7-2 and TRBJ1-2; 9 nucleotides line up with TRBD1. This CDR3 has 14 residues. Per the germline V gene, CDR1 is SGHTA and CDR2 is FQGNSA. V shed 5 bases and J 5 bases; nucleotides not matched to a gene: 6. CDR3 sequence reads: CASSQDRGTYGYTF. CDR3 DNA sequence: TGTGCCAGCAGCCAGGACAGGGGAACGTATGGCTACACCTTC.